Reported below is one TCR beta chain. Its target antigen remains unknown. No quality values exist for individual bases; no much larger clone is one base distant. Each donor gave one peripheral blood draw, about 100 mL on average, collected into heparinised tubes. A BD FACSAria II and a panel including CD45RO, CCR7, CD25, CD127, CD95 and CD27 were used to sort naive, central memory, regulatory and stem cell-like memory CD4+ T cells. Purity was above 95% for every sorted population. PBMCs were separated immediately by Lymphoprep density gradient centrifugation and were stained directly, without being cultured. To minimize batch effects, samples were stained and sorted in pairs, one healthy donor with one patient per experiment. The entire amount of isolated RNA was reverse transcribed using the High Capacity cDNA Reverse Transcription Kit, so the sequenced TCRB transcripts were expressed ones. Deep immunoSEQ sequencing was performed on naive, central memory and regulatory T cell samples, with an average of around 3.4 million total reads per sample. After sorted cells were lysed in RLT buffer, RNA was extracted with DNase-treated RNeasy Micro or Mini kits, with the choice depending on cell number. Each cell subset was processed on its own to prevent cross-contamination, while patient and healthy donor samples were processed together. TCRB sequences were amplified from cDNA with the immunoSEQ multiplex PCR, producing 87-bp fragments spanning the CDR3 region. Sequencing of the amplicons was done on the Illumina HiSeq platform. From the authors' description of their analysis: Synthetic template baselines were used to correct PCR bias computationally, reads within Hamming distance 2 were collapsed, and singletons that could not be merged were discarded. Reads were aligned to IMGT to assign V, D and J genes, CDR3 length, and insertions or deletions at six rearrangement sites. Clonotype counts were normalized to sorted cell number within each subset before computing true diversity and Gini coefficients with the tcR R package. Repertoire sharing was quantified using the overlap coefficient calculated on TCRB nucleotide sequences. Out-of-frame TCRB sequences from naive cells were analyzed as a proxy for the pre-selection repertoire. TCRdb's version of the immuneACCESS table is confined to in-frame rearrangements and falls short of the full clone set. An unresolved V gene accounts for under half of the shortfall where checked; the remainder is of unknown origin. V, J and clone size derive from that table, while D and trimming were established from the DNA sequence. The table for this sample lists fewer than 650,000 clones; roughly a sixth of them were counted only once. The top ten constitute under 0.095% of the sample.

The data are from a study of beta chain features in type 1 diabetes (dated 2018 in TCRdb). Looking at the study overall: No differences in mean age, gender distribution, total cell number or subset yield were found between patients and healthy donors. Regulatory and stem cell-like memory subsets were obtained from only 8 patients and roughly 8 healthy donors, while naive and central memory subsets were obtained from all 30 or so donors. A total of approximately 100,000,000 sorted cells were examined across all samples, and the number of cells per subset was strongly correlated with RNA yield. The study compared the TCRB repertoires of sorted circulating CD4+ T cell subsets in recently diagnosed type 1 diabetes patients with those in matched healthy donors. What the study reported, not specific to this receptor: Because cDNA was sequenced instead of genomic DNA, activated cells with high expression could be over-represented, although the groups did not differ in activation or CD3 levels. Type 1 diabetes patients showed a moderate but significant shortening of TCRB CDR3 length in all four CD4+ subsets. Fewer insertions and more nucleotide deletions at VDJ recombination sites were observed in patients with type 1 diabetes, implying thymic rearrangement abnormalities. Shorter templates might have been favored by PCR, but patient and control samples were amplified and corrected together, so both groups would have been affected equally by any skew. Because small numbers of individuals were included in the HLA sub-analyses, any influence of HLA type on TCRB rearrangement was left unresolved. Naive, central memory and regulatory TCRB repertoires appeared to be more alike among patients than among healthy donors.

The CDR3 holds 15 amino acids from the cysteine to the phenylalanine. The DNA shown is the 45-base CDR3, in frame from base 1. Compared with germline, V lacks 0 bases and J lacks 4 bases; bases without a gene match: 4. The germline V gene provides CDR1 SGDLS and CDR2 YYNGEE. Sequencing was done on a sample of naive CD4+ T cells from blood. The sample's cell subset or site label, in plain terms: true naive CD4+ T cells. This TCR derives from a man between 18 and 29 years old in good health. The chain was built from TRBV9 and TRBJ2-5; a stretch of 9 junction bases matches TRBD2. At the DNA level, the sequence is TGTGCCAGCAGCGTAGGGGGTAGCGGGAGAGAGACCCAGTACTTC. This encodes CASSVGGSGRETQYF.